This TCR beta chain was observed in a study of blood T cell repertoires in COVID-19. Study summary: T cells, B-cell-depleted T cells, or PBMCs provided the cDNA or gDNA that served as material.

Some clones are missing from TCRdb's copy, which holds only in-frame ones; the method was immunoSEQ multiplex PCR. The sample contains 160,000 or so clones, roughly 85% of which appear only once. CDR1 GTSNPN and CDR2 SVGIG come from the germline V gene (reference sequence). The V and J ends lost 0 bases and 6 bases respectively, with 15 bases between them. The CDR3 has 15 amino acids. Participants were aged roughly 18 to 90 years, lived in roughly 23 US areas, and enrolled virtually. What was sequenced was PBMCs or T cells enriched from blood (not recorded which). The chain links TRBV30 to TRBJ1-5; D is possibly TRBD1 (5 bases). This TCR was sampled from a man aged 60-69 years who had recovered from COVID-19. The DNA for the CDR3 is TGTGCCTGGAGTGTTACGGGGGGGTCTGGTCAGCCCCAGCATTTT. Translated, it gives CAWSVTGGSGQPQHF.